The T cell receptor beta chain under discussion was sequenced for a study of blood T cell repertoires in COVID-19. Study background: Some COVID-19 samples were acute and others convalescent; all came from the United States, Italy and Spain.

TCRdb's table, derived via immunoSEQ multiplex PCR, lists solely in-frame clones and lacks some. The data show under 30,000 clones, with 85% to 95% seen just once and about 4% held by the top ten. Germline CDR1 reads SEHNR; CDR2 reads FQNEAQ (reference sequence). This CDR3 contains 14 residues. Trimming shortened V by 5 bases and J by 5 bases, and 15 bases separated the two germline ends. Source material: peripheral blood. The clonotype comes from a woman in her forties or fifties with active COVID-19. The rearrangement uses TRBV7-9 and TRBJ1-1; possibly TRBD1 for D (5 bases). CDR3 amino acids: CASSPQGGLTEAFF. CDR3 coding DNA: TGTGCCAGCAGCCCCCAGGGCGGCCTAACTGAAGCTTTCTTT.